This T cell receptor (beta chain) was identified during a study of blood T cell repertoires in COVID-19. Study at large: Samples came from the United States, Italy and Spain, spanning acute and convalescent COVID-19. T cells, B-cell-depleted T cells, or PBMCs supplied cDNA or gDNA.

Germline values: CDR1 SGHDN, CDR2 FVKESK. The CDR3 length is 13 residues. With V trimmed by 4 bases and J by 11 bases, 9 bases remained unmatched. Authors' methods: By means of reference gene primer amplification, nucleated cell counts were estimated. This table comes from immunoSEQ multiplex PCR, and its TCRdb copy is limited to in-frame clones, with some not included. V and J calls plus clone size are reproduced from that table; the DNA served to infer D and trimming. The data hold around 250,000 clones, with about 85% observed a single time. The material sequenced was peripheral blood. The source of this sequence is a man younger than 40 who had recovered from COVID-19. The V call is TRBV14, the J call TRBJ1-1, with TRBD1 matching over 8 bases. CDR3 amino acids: CASSRNRGSGAFF. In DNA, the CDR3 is TGTGCCAGCAGCCGAAACAGGGGGTCCGGGGCTTTCTTT.